One and the same sample provided the 22 T cell receptor beta chains below, sequenced in a study of neurological immune-mediated disorders. Each CDR3 protein is one row after TCRdb ran MiXCR on the 5' RACE reads. The sample yields 20,000 to 30,000 distinct CDR3 sequences, less than 15% seen once. The sample taken for sequencing was PBMCs. The receptor source for this set is a woman aged 60-75 years with HTLV-1-associated myelopathy (HAM/TSP).

This clonotype came up many times. The chain carries TRBV27 and TRBJ1-1, with a possible D match to TRBD1 (5 bases). The CDR3 length is 14 residues. Germline-derived CDR1 and CDR2 are MNHEY and SMNVEV (reference sequence). The ends were cut back, 5 bases at V and 3 bases at J, with 13 bases in the middle. CDR3 sequence: CASSLWGGDTEAFF. DNA for the CDR3: TGTGCCAGCAGTCTGTGGGGAGGGGACACTGAAGCTTTCTTT.

This clonotype was found many times. The V call is TRBV5-5, the J call TRBJ2-7; possibly TRBD1 for D (6 bases). Germline V gene data show CDR1 as SGHKS and CDR2 as YYEKEE (reference sequence). V lost 5 bases and J lost 4, with 16 bases in between. The CDR3 length is 14 residues. CDR3 region: CASRFGRGGYEQYF. In DNA, the CDR3 is TGTGCCAGCAGGTTCGGCAGGGGCGGTTACGAGCAGTACTTC.

This clonotype has ten or more counts. The chain recombines TRBV3-1 with TRBJ2-7; TRBD2 is a possible D gene (6 bases). CDR3 length equals 14 residues. Germline V lookup: CDR1 LGHDT, CDR2 YNNKEL (reference sequence). V gave up 1 base and J gave up 6 bases, with 13 bases separating them. As DNA, the CDR3 is TGTGCCAGCAGCCAAGGGGGGGAAATAGGCGAGCAGTACTTC. Its translation is CASSQGGEIGEQYF.

This clonotype came up many times. The genes are TRBV4-3 and TRBJ2-1; a weak D match, TRBD2 (7 bases). Between the trimmed V and J ends, which lost 2 bases and 4 bases, there was a span of 18 bases. The CDR3 is 17 residues long. Germline CDR1 reads LGHNA; CDR2 reads YSLEER. This CDR3 reads CASSQNSGGLKYNEQFF. CDR3 DNA sequence: TGCGCCAGCAGCCAAAATTCGGGGGGCCTCAAGTACAATGAGCAGTTCTTC.

This clonotype was seen ten or more times. The rearrangement uses TRBV3-1 and TRBJ1-1; 10 bases align to TRBD1. Trimming took 0 bases from V and 10 from J; bases not matched to a gene: 2. Germline V CDR1 and CDR2: LGHDT, YNNKEL (reference sequence). The CDR3 spans 13 residues. The DNA of the CDR3 is TGTGCCAGCAGCCAAGAGGGACAGGGGAGAGCTTTCTTT. As protein: CASSQEGQGRAFF.

A word on this clonotype: Given a much more abundant clone one base away, this may be a read error. The CDR3 nucleotides are TGTGCCAGCAGCTCCTTGAATCAGTCCCAGCATTTT. Translating gives CASSSLNQSQHF. The genes are TRBV5-6 and TRBJ1-5; D gene ambiguous. There are 12 residues in the CDR3. Germline V lookup: CDR1 SGHDT, CDR2 YYEEEE.

In its sample, this clonotype was seen many times. The CDR3 reads CSARDSGRETQYF. The CDR3 bases are TGCAGTGCTAGAGATTCAGGGCGAGAGACCCAGTACTTC. The chain joins TRBV20-1 to TRBJ2-5; tentatively, D is TRBD1 (5 bases). The CDR3 spans 13 residues. V lost 0 bases and J 4 bases, leaving 9 bases between the germline ends. Germline CDR1 reads DFQATT; CDR2 reads SNEGSKA (reference sequence).

This clonotype was counted at least ten times. This chain uses TRBV5-6 with TRBJ2-4; the D gene is possibly TRBD1 (7 bases). V lost 1 base and J lost 6, with 11 bases in between. The CDR3 runs 14 residues. The germline V gene encodes CDR1 SGHDT and CDR2 YYEEEE. The CDR3 DNA reads as TGTGCCAGCAGCTTGAGGGGGCGGGGAAACATTCAGTACTTC. This encodes CASSLRGRGNIQYF.

This clonotype was picked up many times. The V gene is TRBV7-2, the J gene TRBJ2-3; 14 positions match TRBD2. Germline lookup yields CDR1 SGHTA and CDR2 FQGNSA. Unmatched junction bases numbered 7, after V lost 1 base and J lost 4 bases. The CDR3 consists of 18 residues. The CDR3: CASSLDIRLAGGPDTQYF. CDR3 DNA: TGTGCCAGCAGCTTAGACATTCGACTAGCGGGAGGGCCAGATACGCAGTATTTT.

The V call is TRBV20-1, the J call TRBJ2-2; 7 bases map to TRBD1. Germline CDR1 is DFQATT and CDR2 is SNEGSKA (reference sequence). The CDR3 length is 15 residues. V lost 3 bases, J lost 6 bases, and 10 bases stayed unmatched. CDR3 sequence (DNA): TGCAGTGCTAGTTCTACAGGGGCCTCGGCCGGGGAGCTGTTTTTT. The encoded protein is CSASSTGASAGELFF.

This clonotype was detected many times. The chain is built from TRBV18 and TRBJ2-5; perhaps TRBD2 as D (6 bases). The CDR3 loop spans 13 amino acids. Germline V gene sequence: CDR1 KGHSH, CDR2 LQKENI. The germline V and J ends were trimmed by 3 bases and 5 bases, with 10 bases remaining between them. This CDR3 reads CASSPGLWETQYF. The CDR3 DNA follows: TGTGCCAGCTCACCTGGACTATGGGAGACCCAGTACTTC.

This clonotype was detected ten times or more. This chain uses TRBV5-1 with TRBJ1-2; D gene unclear. Trimming took off 0 bases at V and 4 bases at J, with 7 bases between the two ends. The CDR3 extends over 13 amino acids. Looked up from germline, CDR1 is SGHRS and CDR2 is YFSETQ. CDR3 region: CASSLVEGYGYTF. CDR3 in DNA: TGCGCCAGCAGCTTGGTTGAGGGCTATGGCTACACCTTC.

This clonotype was counted at least ten times. The chain carries TRBV20-1 and TRBJ1-5; unclear D gene. The CDR3 consists of 13 residues. CDR1 and CDR2 (germline): DFQATT, SNEGSKA (reference sequence). Trimming cost V 0 bases and J 7 bases, with 10 bases left between them. CDR3 sequence reads: CSAREHNGQPQHF. The CDR3 DNA is TGCAGTGCTAGAGAACACAACGGGCAGCCCCAGCATTTT.

Ten or more counts support this clonotype. The chain employs TRBV18 and TRBJ1-1; D gene ambiguous. The CDR3 loop spans 13 amino acids. Germline lookup yields CDR1 KGHSH and CDR2 LQKENI. Trimming left V 3 bases short and J 6 bases short, with 11 bases between. The CDR3 sequence: CASSPNAWAEAFF. The CDR3 region has the DNA TGTGCCAGCTCACCGAACGCTTGGGCTGAAGCTTTCTTT. Looking up the rest from reference TRBV18 and TRBJ1-1 gives the full variable domain: NAGVMQNPRHLVRRRGQEARLRCSPMKGHSHVYWYRQLPEEGLKFMVYLQKENIIDESGMPKERFSAEFPKEGPSILRIQQVVRGDSAAYFCASSPNAWAEAFFGQGTRLTVV.

This clonotype was recorded at least ten times. The chain uses TRBV4-1 and TRBJ2-1; maybe TRBD2 (5 bases). The CDR3 has 15 amino acids. Per germline, CDR1 MGHRA and CDR2 YSYEKL. Trimming removed 0 bases from V and 7 bases from J, with 13 bases in between. The CDR3 region is CASSQDPADLNEQFF. The CDR3 coding sequence is TGCGCCAGCAGCCAAGATCCAGCGGATCTTAATGAGCAGTTCTTC.

This clonotype was picked up many times. The chain recombines TRBV20-1 with TRBJ1-2, with TRBD1 as a possible D gene (5 bases). The CDR3 is made up of 15 amino acids. CDR1 and CDR2 (germline): DFQATT, SNEGSKA (reference sequence). V lost 4 bases and J lost 5, with 20 bases in between. The CDR3 DNA reads TGCAGTGCTATAATCGATGGTCGGGGGGGATATGGCTACACCTTC. It yields the protein CSAIIDGRGGYGYTF.

Many counts were recorded for this clonotype. The chain has TRBV5-1 and TRBJ2-6, with D perhaps given as TRBD1 or TRBD2 (5 bases each). The CDR3 runs 17 residues. The ends were cut back, 0 bases at V and 0 bases at J, with 10 bases in the middle. From germline, CDR1 is SGHRS and CDR2 YFSETQ. CDR3 DNA sequence: TGCGCCAGCAGCTTGGGGGGACGGGGCTCTGGGGCCAACGTCCTGACTTTC. Its translation is CASSLGGRGSGANVLTF. Filled out from reference TRBV5-1 and TRBJ2-6, the complete variable domain reads KAGVTQTPRYLIKTRGQQVTLSCSPISGHRSVSWYQQTPGQGLQFLFEYFSETQRNKGNFPGRFSGRQFSNSRSEMNVSTLELGDSALYLCASSLGGRGSGANVLTFGAGSRLTVL.

This clonotype was seen repeatedly, ten times or more. The chain is built from TRBV24-1 and TRBJ2-1, with 12 nucleotides matching TRBD1. V dropped 9 bases and J dropped 9; count of bases not matched to a gene: 8. Germline loops: CDR1 KGHDR, CDR2 SFDVKD. This CDR3 contains 14 residues. CDR3 in DNA: TGTGCCACCGGGGGGGGGACAGGGGGCAGTGAGCAGTTCTTC. Protein: CATGGGTGGSEQFF.

This clonotype appeared many times. The V call is TRBV20-1, the J call TRBJ1-5; 7 bases map to TRBD1. The V gene's germline CDR1 is DFQATT and CDR2 SNEGSKA (reference sequence). This CDR3 has 12 amino acids. J lost 7 bases, V lost 6 bases, and 6 bases had no gene match. CDR3 bases: TGCAGTGCCAAGACAGGGTCCCAGCCCCAGCATTTT. Translated, it gives CSAKTGSQPQHF.

The table lists this clonotype with many counts. The gene calls are TRBV24-1 and TRBJ1-1, with D perhaps matching TRBD1 (6 bases). V lost 4 bases and J 9 bases, leaving 11 bases between the germline ends. The length of the CDR3 is 12 residues. CDR1 is KGHDR and CDR2 is SFDVKD in the germline V gene. In nucleotides, the CDR3 is TGTGCCACCAGTGAAATCCAGGGGAAAGCTTTCTTT. It specifies CATSEIQGKAFF.

This clonotype was picked up many times. The rearrangement uses TRBV20-1 and TRBJ2-7; TRBD1 matches at 9 bases. This CDR3 contains 14 residues. V lost 5 bases, J lost 5 bases, and 10 bases stayed unmatched. Per germline, CDR1 DFQATT and CDR2 SNEGSKA (reference sequence). CDR3 sequence: CSAYPGQGLNEQYF. The CDR3 DNA sequence: TGCAGTGCTTATCCGGGACAGGGTCTGAACGAGCAGTACTTC.

This clonotype has ten or more counts. The chain carries TRBV16 and TRBJ1-2; no reliable D call. Trimming pared 0 bases from V and 0 bases from J, leaving 5 bases between. The CDR3 loop spans 14 amino acids. Germline V CDR1 and CDR2: KGHSY, FQNENV. CDR3 in DNA: TGTGCCAGCAGCCAATCTCCGGCTAACTATGGCTACACCTTC. Translation gives CASSQSPANYGYTF.